This is a list of T cell receptor beta chains from one sample in a study of T-cell reconstitution after alpha-beta-depleted transplantation in children. TCRdb re-called the PCR reads with MiXCR, one entry per CDR3 protein. The sample comprises around 180,000 distinct CDR3 sequences, roughly 11% of which are singletons, and roughly an eighth rests with the top ten. The sample in question was PBMCs, obtained before TCRalphabeta/CD19-depleted stem cell transplant. The receptors stem from a boy between 2 and 10 years old with acute myeloid leukemia, due to receive a stem cell transplant. CDR3s include the opening cysteine and the closing phenylalanine or tryptophan. D genes are given only for firm matches. The size entry is marked missing in some rows and otherwise reads once, few, many or a size class.

>TRBV5-1|TRBJ1-2|.|many
TGCGCCAGCAGCTTGGACGAAGGATATGGCTACACCTTC
CASSLDEGYGYTF
>TRBV20-1|TRBJ2-1|.|many
TGCAGTGCTTACCGACTAGAATCCAATGAGCAGTTCTTC
CSAYRLESNEQFF
>TRBV9|TRBJ1-6|.|many
TGTGCCAGCAGCGTCAGACTTAATTCACCCCTCCACTTT
CASSVRLNSPLHF
>TRBV28|TRBJ2-7|TRBD1|many
TGTGCCAGCAGTCGACAGGGTTCCGAGCAGTACTTC
CASSRQGSEQYF
>TRBV20-1|TRBJ1-1|.|.
TGCAGTGCTAGGCCAACCCTGAACACTGAAGCTTTCTTT
CSARPTLNTEAFF
>TRBV7-2|TRBJ1-2|.|many
TGTGCCAGCAGCCCAGGAGGGGTGCGGAGCTATGGCTACACCTTC
CASSPGGVRSYGYTF
>TRBV5-1|TRBJ2-3|.|many
TGCGCCAGCAGCCCATTGACTATCAGCGTCACAGATACGCAGTATTTT
CASSPLTISVTDTQYF
>TRBV7-9|TRBJ2-1|.|many
TGTGCCAGCAGCTTAGAATCGGGTGAGCAGTTCTTC
CASSLESGEQFF
>TRBV9|TRBJ2-5|TRBD2|many
TGTGCCAGCGCCCCGGGGGGGCGGACGGAGACCCAGTACTTC
CASAPGGRTETQYF
>TRBV15|TRBJ2-5|TRBD2|many
TGTGCCACCAGCAGAGAAGGGACTACCCAAGAGACCCAGTACTTC
CATSREGTTQETQYF
>TRBV11-2|TRBJ2-7|TRBD2|.
TGTGCCAGCAGCGTGAGGCTAGCGGGAGCCGAGCAGTACTTC
CASSVRLAGAEQYF
>TRBV20-1|TRBJ2-1|.|many
TGCAGTGCTTCCTATCGCGGGGGCGACCCCGGGACAAGTTGGTCCAATGAGCAGTTCTTC
CSASYRGGDPGTSWSNEQFF
>TRBV6-5|TRBJ1-4|TRBD1|many
TGTGCCAGCAGTAACAGCCGGGACAGCGAAAAACTGTTTTTT
CASSNSRDSEKLFF
>TRBV12-3/TRBV12-4|TRBJ2-2|.|many
TGTGCCAGCAGTTCGCGCGGGCGGGGAAACCGCACCGGGGAGCTGTTTTTT
CASSSRGRGNRTGELFF
>TRBV5-1|TRBJ2-1|.|many
TGCGCCAGCAGCTTGGCGGTCGGGGGTAACAATGAGCAGTTCTTC
CASSLAVGGNNEQFF
>TRBV18|TRBJ2-5|.|many
TGTGCCAGCTCACCGACCCCACCCGGGTCACAAGAGACCCAGTACTTC
CASSPTPPGSQETQYF
>TRBV6-2/TRBV6-3|TRBJ2-1|.|many
TGTTCCAGCAGCAGAAACGAGAACAATGAGCAGTTCTTC
CSSSRNENNEQFF
>TRBV4-1|TRBJ1-2|.|.
TGCGCCAGCAGCCCAAACGAACGGGAAAACTATGGCTACACCTTC
CASSPNERENYGYTF
>TRBV10-3|TRBJ1-3|.|many
TGTGCCATCAGTGAGTCCACAGGAGTTGGAAACACCATATATTTT
CAISESTGVGNTIYF
>TRBV6-1|TRBJ1-4|TRBD1|many
TGTGCCACGCAACCGGGACAGGGGTTTGCAACTAATGAAAAACTGTTTTTT
CATQPGQGFATNEKLFF
>TRBV27|TRBJ2-1|.|.
TGTGCCAGCAGTTCCTCTAGGTTACCTATCAATGAGCAGTTCTTC
CASSSSRLPINEQFF
>TRBV5-1|TRBJ1-1|.|many
TGCGCCAGCAGCTTGGCCGGAAGTTCGAACACTGAAGCTTTCTTT
CASSLAGSSNTEAFF
>TRBV14|TRBJ2-7|TRBD1|many
TGTGCCAGCAGCCAAGATTTCAGGGGGAGCTACGAGCAGTACTTC
CASSQDFRGSYEQYF
>TRBV10-3|TRBJ2-1|.|many
TGTGCCATCAGTCAAAAATCCAGAACGGAGGTTTACAATGAGCAGTTCTTC
CAISQKSRTEVYNEQFF
>TRBV20-1|TRBJ2-1|TRBD2|many
TGCAGTGCTAGCGGGGGGGCCTACAATGAGCAGTTCTTC
CSASGGAYNEQFF
>TRBV10-3|TRBJ2-7|.|many
TGTGCCATCAGTGACCACTACGAGCAGTACTTC
CAISDHYEQYF